Described below is a single TCR beta chain sequence and its context. Its antigen is currently unknown. The germline V gene has CDR1 SGHRS and CDR2 YFSETQ. The CDR3 covers 15 residues. V was clipped by 4 bases and J by 5 bases, with 16 bases between them. These data originate in a study of beta chain features in type 1 diabetes. A CD45RO/CCR7/CD25/CD127/CD95/CD27 panel sorted naive, central memory, regulatory and stem cell-like memory CD4+ cells. Every isolated RNA sample was fully reverse transcribed, so sequencing captured expressed TCRB transcripts. Generated by immunoSEQ multiplex PCR, the TCRdb table keeps only in-frame clones and is missing some. The data show hundreds of thousands of clones, roughly 13% seen once. Points from the study as a whole: The influence of HLA type on TCRB rearrangement stayed undetermined. For Type 1 diabetes patients, all four CD4+ subsets carried TCRB CDR3s that were moderately but significantly shorter. Among patients, naive, central memory and Treg TCRB repertoires appeared more similar than among healthy donors. There was a possibility that cDNA sequencing over-represented cells with high TCR expression.

Sequencing was performed on naive CD4+ T cells from blood. This TCR derives from a man younger than 30 with type 1 diabetes. This chain joins TRBV5-1 and TRBJ2-1; the D is unclear. CDR3 bases: TGCGCCAGCAGCCCGGAATTAGGCATCCACAATGAGCAGTTCTTC. It specifies CASSPELGIHNEQFF.